A selection of T cell receptor beta chains follows, all from one sample in a study of beta chain features in type 1 diabetes. Repertoires were generated with immunoSEQ multiplex PCR, while TCRdb's copy carries only in-frame clones and drops some. The sample holds some 250,000 clones, about 15% seen once. The sequenced material came from naive CD4+ T cells from blood. The receptors derive from a man younger than 40 with type 1 diabetes. The CDR3 runs from the conserved cysteine through the conserved F or W. Each record gives: J gene, V gene, CDR3 protein.

j_gene: TRBJ2-3; v_gene: TRBV15; CDR3aa: CATSLGGGTDTQYF
j_gene: TRBJ2-7; v_gene: TRBV4-1; CDR3aa: CASSQDPGLAGGPTYEQYF
j_gene: TRBJ1-2; v_gene: TRBV5-1; CDR3aa: CASSPGGLDYGYTF
j_gene: TRBJ2-5; v_gene: TRBV18; CDR3aa: CASSPPVRETQYF
j_gene: TRBJ1-2; v_gene: TRBV5-5; CDR3aa: CASSLSGAYGYTF
j_gene: TRBJ2-1; v_gene: TRBV19; CDR3aa: CASRWTGYIGLPTYNEQFF
j_gene: TRBJ2-6; v_gene: TRBV5-4; CDR3aa: CASSSRSSGANVLTF
j_gene: TRBJ2-3; v_gene: TRBV9; CDR3aa: CASSVEQRADTQYF
j_gene: TRBJ2-3; v_gene: TRBV7-7; CDR3aa: CASSLRTGHTQYF
j_gene: TRBJ2-3; v_gene: TRBV11-2; CDR3aa: CASSFRTSGRAADTQYF
j_gene: TRBJ2-5; v_gene: TRBV11-2; CDR3aa: CASSLDFWTRAGAQYF
j_gene: TRBJ2-7; v_gene: TRBV4-1; CDR3aa: CASSQAAGQDVYEQYF
j_gene: TRBJ1-2; v_gene: TRBV2; CDR3aa: CATRKGGTGDYGYTF
j_gene: TRBJ2-1; v_gene: TRBV6-1; CDR3aa: CASSEASGDAPQFF
j_gene: TRBJ2-5; v_gene: TRBV6-5; CDR3aa: CASSLGLAGWEQYF
j_gene: TRBJ1-4; v_gene: TRBV6-1; CDR3aa: CAAGGFLVLFF
j_gene: TRBJ2-5; v_gene: TRBV4-2; CDR3aa: CASSATTGLGLETQYF
j_gene: TRBJ2-7; v_gene: TRBV11-2; CDR3aa: CASSSGLGYEQYF
j_gene: TRBJ2-3; v_gene: TRBV30; CDR3aa: CAWRRGGSTDTQYF
j_gene: TRBJ1-1; v_gene: TRBV5-1; CDR3aa: CASSSRTGRGTEAFF
j_gene: TRBJ2-7; v_gene: TRBV5-4; CDR3aa: CASSFIGGLYRSYEQYF
j_gene: TRBJ2-2; v_gene: TRBV4-1; CDR3aa: CASSQGDRGYTGELFF
j_gene: TRBJ2-6; v_gene: TRBV15; CDR3aa: CATSARADGGISGANVLTF
j_gene: TRBJ1-5; v_gene: TRBV19; CDR3aa: CASSIGRQGAQHF
j_gene: TRBJ1-2; v_gene: TRBV7-2; CDR3aa: CASSLETGVNYGYTF
j_gene: TRBJ2-5; v_gene: TRBV6-1; CDR3aa: CASSDNRGRQETQYF
j_gene: TRBJ2-7; v_gene: TRBV6-1; CDR3aa: CASSERELAEQYF
j_gene: TRBJ2-3; v_gene: TRBV30; CDR3aa: CAWNTGQGGLVRTDTQYF
j_gene: TRBJ1-2; v_gene: TRBV19; CDR3aa: CASSRGLGNGYTF
j_gene: TRBJ2-1; v_gene: TRBV29-1; CDR3aa: CSVGNSDNEQFF
j_gene: TRBJ2-1; v_gene: TRBV7-9; CDR3aa: CASSLVTSGSNEQFF